This T cell receptor beta chain was obtained from a study of blood T cell repertoires in COVID-19. About the study: Sites in the United States, Italy and Spain provided acute and convalescent COVID-19 samples.

CDR1 and CDR2 (germline): LGHDT, YNNKEL (reference sequence). This CDR3 has 15 amino acids. V shed 6 bases, J shed 0 bases, and the junction held 3 bases outside the gene matches. Cohort assignment relied on participant-reported clinical history. Only in-frame clones appear in the TCRdb table, and some are missing; sequencing was by immunoSEQ multiplex PCR. The repertoire holds 130,000 to 150,000 clones, with about four fifths as singletons. Sequencing was done on a sample of PBMCs or T cells enriched from blood (not recorded which). The gene calls are TRBV3-1 (or the pseudogene TRBV3-2) and TRBJ1-4, with 8 bases that match TRBD1. This receptor was identified in a man between 45 and 60 years old who had recovered from COVID-19. CDR3 nucleotide sequence: TGTGCCAGCAGACTACAGGGGGCAACTAATGAAAAACTGTTTTTT. Protein sequence: CASRLQGATNEKLFF.